These 2 T cell receptor beta chains were all obtained from the same sample, sequenced in a study of cytomegalovirus exposure and HLA in healthy donors. 13 Jbeta primers and 60 Vbeta primers were used for the PCR. This table comes from immunoSEQ multiplex PCR, and its TCRdb copy is limited to in-frame clones, with some not included. The table records about 140,000 clones, over 75% of them present only once. Sequencing was performed on PBMCs. The receptors derive from a middle-aged woman in good health and CMV-seronegative.

The chain couples TRBV5-1 to TRBJ2-1; 9 bases align to TRBD2. Germline V lookup: CDR1 SGHRS, CDR2 YFSETQ. Losses at the gene ends were 2 bases for V and 4 bases for J; bases not matched to a gene: 4. The CDR3 contains 15 residues. The CDR3 protein is CASSFAGGPYNEQFF. The CDR3 bases are TGCGCCAGCAGCTTCGCGGGAGGGCCGTACAATGAGCAGTTCTTC.

The chain joins TRBV2 to TRBJ2-3; the D gene is possibly TRBD1 (6 bases). The CDR3 sequence is 12 residues long. Between the trimmed V and J ends, which lost 4 bases and 14 bases, there was a span of 16 bases. The V gene's germline CDR1 is SNHLY and CDR2 FYNNEI. CDR3 amino acids: CASSATGQKRYF. The CDR3 nucleotides are TGTGCCAGCAGTGCTACCGGACAGAAAAGGTATTTT.